The present T cell receptor (beta chain) was sequenced within a study of blood T cells in healthy people across ages. Primed by a sample-barcoded 5' primer and a J-beta primer mix, a second PCR proceeded for roughly 6 to 12 cycles. MiXCR, run by TCRdb on the 5' RACE reads, gives a single entry per CDR3 protein. This sample has some 1.5 million distinct CDR3 sequences, with approximately 28% found just once. This CDR3 comprises 15 residues. CDR1 and CDR2 (germline): DFQATT, SNEGSKA (reference sequence). Trimming cost V 0 bases and J 7 bases, with 18 bases left between them. The specimen was blood. The chain couples TRBV20-1 to TRBJ1-2; no clear D. This TCR was sampled from a woman aged 25 to 45 in good health. The CDR3 spells CSARDPMYSVSGYTF. The CDR3 DNA reads TGCAGTGCTAGAGATCCTATGTACAGTGTTTCTGGCTACACCTTC.